This TCR beta chain emerged from a study of T cell responses to AZD1222 COVID-19 vaccine. The repertoire was sequenced with immunoSEQ multiplex PCR; TCRdb's copy has only in-frame clones and lacks some. Of 100,000 to 150,000 clones in the sample, approximately 92% were seen once. Trimming removed 4 bases from V and 0 bases from J, with 13 bases in between. The CDR3 covers 17 residues. Per germline, CDR1 SNHLY and CDR2 FYNNEI. Sequencing was performed on peripheral blood, taken on day 0 of AZD1222 vaccination. The source is an adult in good health. The chain employs TRBV2 and TRBJ1-6; D unclear. The CDR3 spells CASSVGLSSSYNSPLHF. The CDR3 DNA reads as TGTGCCAGCAGTGTAGGGCTGAGTAGCTCCTATAATTCACCCCTCCACTTT.